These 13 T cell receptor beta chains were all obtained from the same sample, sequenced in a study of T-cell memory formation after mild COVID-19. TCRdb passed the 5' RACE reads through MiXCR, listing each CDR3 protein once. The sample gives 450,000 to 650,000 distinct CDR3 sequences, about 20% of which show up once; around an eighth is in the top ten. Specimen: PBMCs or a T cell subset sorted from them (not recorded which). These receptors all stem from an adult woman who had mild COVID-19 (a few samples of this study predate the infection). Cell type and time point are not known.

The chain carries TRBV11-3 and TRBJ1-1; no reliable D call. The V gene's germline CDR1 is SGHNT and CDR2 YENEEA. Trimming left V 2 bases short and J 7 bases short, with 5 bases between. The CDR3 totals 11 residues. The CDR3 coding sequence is TGTGCCAGCAGCTTAAAGGTTGAAGCTTTCTTT. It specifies CASSLKVEAFF.

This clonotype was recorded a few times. The CDR3 reads CASYEPGTEAFF. CDR3 nucleotides: TGTGCCAGCTACGAACCGGGAACTGAAGCTTTCTTT. This chain connects TRBV6-5 to TRBJ1-1; the D is unclear. V was trimmed by 8 bases and J by 5 bases, leaving 12 bases between them. The CDR3 is 12 residues long. CDR1 is MNHEY, CDR2 SVGAGI, per germline.

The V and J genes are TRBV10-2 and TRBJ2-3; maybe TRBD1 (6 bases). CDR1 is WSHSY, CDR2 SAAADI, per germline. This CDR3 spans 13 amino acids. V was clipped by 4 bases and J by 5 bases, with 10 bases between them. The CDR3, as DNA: TGCGCCAGCAGTGCCCAAGGGGGAGATACGCAGTATTTT. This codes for CASSAQGGDTQYF.

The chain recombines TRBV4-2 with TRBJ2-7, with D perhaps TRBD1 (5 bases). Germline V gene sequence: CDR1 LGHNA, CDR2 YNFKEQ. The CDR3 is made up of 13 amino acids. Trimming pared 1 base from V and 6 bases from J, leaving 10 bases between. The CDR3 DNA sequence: TGTGCCAGCAGCCAAGCCCAGGGAACCGAGCAGTACTTC. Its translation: CASSQAQGTEQYF.

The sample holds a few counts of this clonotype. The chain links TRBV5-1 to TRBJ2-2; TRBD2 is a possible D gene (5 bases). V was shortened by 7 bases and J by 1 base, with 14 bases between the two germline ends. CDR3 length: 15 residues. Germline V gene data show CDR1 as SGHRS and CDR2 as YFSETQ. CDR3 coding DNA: TGCGCCAGCTCGAGTGAGGCGGGGAACACCGGGGAGCTGTTTTTT. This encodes CASSSEAGNTGELFF.

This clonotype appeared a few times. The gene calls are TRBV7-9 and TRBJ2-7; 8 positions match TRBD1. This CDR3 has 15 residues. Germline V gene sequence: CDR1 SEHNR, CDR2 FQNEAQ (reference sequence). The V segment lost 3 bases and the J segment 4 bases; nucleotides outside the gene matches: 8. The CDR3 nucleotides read TGTGCCAGCAGCTTCCGGCAGGGGGCCGAGTACGAGCAGTACTTC. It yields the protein CASSFRQGAEYEQYF.

The CDR3 nucleotides read TGTGCCAGCAGCCCCCTTTTGGGACAGGGTACCGGGGAGCTGTTTTTT. Translating gives CASSPLLGQGTGELFF. V and J are TRBV5-5 and TRBJ2-2; 9 bases align to TRBD1. The V and J ends lost 4 bases and 5 bases, in that order; junction bases with no gene match: 9. CDR1 SGHKS and CDR2 YYEKEE come from the germline V gene (reference sequence). CDR3 length: 16 amino acids.

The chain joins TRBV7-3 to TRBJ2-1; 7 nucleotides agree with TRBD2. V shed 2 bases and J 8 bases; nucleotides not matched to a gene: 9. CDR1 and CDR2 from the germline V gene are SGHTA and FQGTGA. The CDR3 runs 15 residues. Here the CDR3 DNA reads TGTGCCAGCAGCTTAGGTACGGGGGGATATGATGAGCAGTTCTTC. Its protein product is CASSLGTGGYDEQFF.

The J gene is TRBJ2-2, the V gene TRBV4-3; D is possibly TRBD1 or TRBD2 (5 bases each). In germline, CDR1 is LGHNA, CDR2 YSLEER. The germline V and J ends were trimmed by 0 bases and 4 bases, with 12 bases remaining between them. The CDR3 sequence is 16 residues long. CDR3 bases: TGCGCCAGCAGCCAAGATGGGGGAACTCGCACCGGGGAGCTGTTTTTT. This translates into CASSQDGGTRTGELFF.

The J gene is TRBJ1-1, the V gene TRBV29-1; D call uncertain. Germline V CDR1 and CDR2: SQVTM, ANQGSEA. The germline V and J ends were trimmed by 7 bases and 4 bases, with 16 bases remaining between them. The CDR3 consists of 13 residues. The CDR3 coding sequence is TGCAGCGCTACACCCAGAGGGAGCACTGAAGCTTTCTTT. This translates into CSATPRGSTEAFF.

The chain's CDR3 is CASGLAPAGGDSEQFF. In nucleotides, the CDR3 is TGTGCTAGTGGTTTGGCCCCAGCGGGAGGGGATAGTGAGCAGTTCTTC. The chain has TRBV12-5 and TRBJ2-1; 10 bases agree with TRBD2. With 1 base clipped from V and 9 bases from J, the junction kept 9 bases outside the gene matches. Germline CDR1 reads LGHNT; CDR2 reads FRNRAP. The CDR3 has 16 amino acids.

The CDR3 region has the DNA TGTGCCAGCAGCCTAGGGACAGGGAGGTCCTACGAGCAGTACTTC. Translating gives CASSLGTGRSYEQYF. The chain recombines TRBV5-5 with TRBJ2-7; 9 bases map to TRBD1. Trimming took 4 bases from V and 1 from J; bases not matched to a gene: 6. CDR1 is SGHKS and CDR2 is YYEKEE in the germline V gene (reference sequence). The CDR3 extends over 15 amino acids.

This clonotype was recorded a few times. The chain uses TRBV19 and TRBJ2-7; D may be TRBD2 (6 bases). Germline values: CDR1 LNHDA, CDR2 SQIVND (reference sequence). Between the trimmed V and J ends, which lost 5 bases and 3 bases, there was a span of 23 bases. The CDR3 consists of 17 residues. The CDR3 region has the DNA TGTGCCAGTAGTGGAGCTGGATATGGGGCGGGGAACTACGAGCAGTACTTC. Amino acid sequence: CASSGAGYGAGNYEQYF. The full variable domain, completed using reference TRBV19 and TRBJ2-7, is DGGITQSPKYLFRKEGQNVTLSCEQNLNHDAMYWYRQDPGQGLRLIYYSQIVNDFQKGDIAEGYSVSREKKESFPLTVTSAQKNPTAFYLCASSGAGYGAGNYEQYFGPGTRLTVT.